This entry describes one TCR beta chain. This CDR3 comprises 11 residues. Germline V gives CDR1 KGHSH, CDR2 LQKENI. Deletions cut 1 base from V and 10 bases from J, with 5 bases between. Methods used by the authors: Estimated nucleated cell counts came from reference gene primer amplification. Assay: immunoSEQ multiplex PCR; the TCRdb copy retains only in-frame clones and omits some. V and J calls plus clone size are reproduced from that table; the DNA served to infer D and trimming. The sample includes approximately 94,000 clones, about 91% of them seen just once. The data were obtained in a study of blood T cell repertoires in COVID-19. Study-level background: Samples came from the United States, Italy and Spain, spanning acute and convalescent COVID-19.

The clonotype comes from a human donor in a cohort sampled during active COVID-19. The V gene is TRBV18, the J gene TRBJ2-1; D possibly corresponds to TRBD1 (5 bases). The sample comprised peripheral blood. CDR3 amino acids: CASSPQGEQFF. The CDR3 nucleotides read TGTGCCAGCTCACCACAGGGGGAGCAGTTCTTC.